This TCR beta chain was recorded in a study of blood T cells in healthy people across ages. Using a J-beta primer mix together with a sample-barcoded 5' primer, a second PCR was run for about 7 to 12 cycles. From the 5' RACE reads, TCRdb called clonotypes with MiXCR, one entry per CDR3 protein. The sample contains around 2 million distinct CDR3 sequences, around 40% of which appear only once. The sample, approximately 11 milliliters of peripheral blood, was drawn from each donor. PBMCs, at least 6 million per sample, were isolated. Germline values: CDR1 SGHDT, CDR2 YYEEEE. Trimming stripped 5 bases from V and 8 bases from J, with 11 bases between. The CDR3 totals 12 residues.

Specimen: blood. The rearrangement links TRBV5-6 to TRBJ2-1, with TRBD2 as a possible D gene (6 bases). This clonotype was sampled from a human donor in good health. This chain's CDR3 is CASRRPGDEQFF. DNA of the CDR3: TGTGCCAGCAGAAGGCCGGGAGATGAGCAGTTCTTC.